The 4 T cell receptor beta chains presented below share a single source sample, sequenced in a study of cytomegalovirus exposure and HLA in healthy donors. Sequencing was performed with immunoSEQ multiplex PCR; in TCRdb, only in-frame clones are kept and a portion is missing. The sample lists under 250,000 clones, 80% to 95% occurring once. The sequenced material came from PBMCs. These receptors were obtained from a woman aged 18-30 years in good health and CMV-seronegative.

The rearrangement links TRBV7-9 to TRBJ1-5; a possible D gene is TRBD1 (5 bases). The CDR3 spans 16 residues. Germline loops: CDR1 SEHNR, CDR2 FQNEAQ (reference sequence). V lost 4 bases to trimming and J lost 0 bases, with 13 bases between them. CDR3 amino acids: CASSSSDSHSNQPQHF. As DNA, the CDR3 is TGTGCCAGCAGCTCGAGCGACAGTCATAGCAATCAGCCCCAGCATTTT.

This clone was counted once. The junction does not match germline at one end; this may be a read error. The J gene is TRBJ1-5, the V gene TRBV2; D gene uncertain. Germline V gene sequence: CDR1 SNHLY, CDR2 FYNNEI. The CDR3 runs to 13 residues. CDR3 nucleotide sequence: TGTGCCAGCAGCGAAGCAACTCAACGGCCCCAGCATTTT. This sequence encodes CASSEATQRPQHF. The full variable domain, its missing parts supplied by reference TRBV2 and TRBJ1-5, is EPEVTQTPSHQVTQMGQEVILRCVPISNHLYFYWYRQILGQKVEFLVSFYNNEISEKSEIFDDQFSVERPDGSNFTLKIRSTKLEDSAMYFCASSEATQRPQHFGDGTRLSIL.

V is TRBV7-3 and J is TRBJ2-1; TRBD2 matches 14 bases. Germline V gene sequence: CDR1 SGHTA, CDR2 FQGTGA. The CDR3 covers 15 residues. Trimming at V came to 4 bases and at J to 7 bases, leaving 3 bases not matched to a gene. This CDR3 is CASSSGLAGGNEQFF. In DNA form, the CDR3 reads TGTGCCAGCAGCTCCGGACTAGCGGGAGGTAATGAGCAGTTCTTC.

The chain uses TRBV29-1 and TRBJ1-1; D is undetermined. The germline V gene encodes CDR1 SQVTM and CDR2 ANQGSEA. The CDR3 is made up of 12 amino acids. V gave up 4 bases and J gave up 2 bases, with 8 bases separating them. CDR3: CSVVRGNTEAFF. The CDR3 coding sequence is TGCAGCGTTGTTAGAGGAAACACTGAAGCTTTCTTT.